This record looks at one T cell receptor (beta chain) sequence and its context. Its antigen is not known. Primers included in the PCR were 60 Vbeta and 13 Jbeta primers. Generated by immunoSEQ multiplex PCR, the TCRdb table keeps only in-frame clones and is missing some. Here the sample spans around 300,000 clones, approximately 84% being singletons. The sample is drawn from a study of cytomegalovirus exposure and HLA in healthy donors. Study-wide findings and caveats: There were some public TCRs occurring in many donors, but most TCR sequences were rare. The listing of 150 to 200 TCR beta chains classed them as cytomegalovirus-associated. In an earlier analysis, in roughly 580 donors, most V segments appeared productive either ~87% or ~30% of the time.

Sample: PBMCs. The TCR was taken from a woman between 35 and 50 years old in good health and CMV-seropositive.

The CDR3 DNA reads TGTGCCAGCAGTTTAGCGGGAGCCTCCTCCTACGAGCAGTACTTC. Translation gives CASSLAGASSYEQYF. V gene TRBV28 combines with J gene TRBJ2-7; TRBD2 matches 7 bases. Trimming removed 2 bases from V and 0 bases from J; junction bases left unmatched: 4. CDR1 MDHEN and CDR2 SYDVKM come from the germline V gene. This CDR3 has 15 amino acids.